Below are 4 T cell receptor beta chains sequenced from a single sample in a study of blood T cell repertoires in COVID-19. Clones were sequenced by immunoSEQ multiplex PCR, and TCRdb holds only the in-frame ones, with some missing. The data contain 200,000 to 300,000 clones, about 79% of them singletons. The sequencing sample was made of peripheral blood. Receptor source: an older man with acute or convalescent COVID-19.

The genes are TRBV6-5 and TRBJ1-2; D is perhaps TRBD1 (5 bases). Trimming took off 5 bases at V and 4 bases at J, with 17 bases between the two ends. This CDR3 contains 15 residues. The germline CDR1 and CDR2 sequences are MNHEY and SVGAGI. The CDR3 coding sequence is TGTGCCAGCAGTAACGCCCAGGGTGCTGGCTATGGCTACACCTTC. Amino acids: CASSNAQGAGYGYTF.

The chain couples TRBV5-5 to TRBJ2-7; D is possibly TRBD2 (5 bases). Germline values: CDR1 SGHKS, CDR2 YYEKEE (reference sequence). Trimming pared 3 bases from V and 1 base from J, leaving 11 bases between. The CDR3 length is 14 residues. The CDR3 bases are TGTGCCAGCAGCTCCTCCCGACTATCCTACGAGCAGTACTTC. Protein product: CASSSSRLSYEQYF.

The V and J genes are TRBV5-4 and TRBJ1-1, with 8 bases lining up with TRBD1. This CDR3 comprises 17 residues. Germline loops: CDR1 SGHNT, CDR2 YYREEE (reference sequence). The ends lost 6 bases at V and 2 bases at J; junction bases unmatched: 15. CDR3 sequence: CASIPAPTAGGNTEAFF. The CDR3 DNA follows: TGTGCCAGCATTCCGGCCCCCACGGCAGGGGGCAACACTGAAGCTTTCTTT.

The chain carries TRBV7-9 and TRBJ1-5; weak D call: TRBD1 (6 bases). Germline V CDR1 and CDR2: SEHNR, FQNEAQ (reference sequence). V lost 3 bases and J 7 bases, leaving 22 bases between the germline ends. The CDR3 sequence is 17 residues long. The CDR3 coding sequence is TGTGCCAGCAGCTTCACGACCGGCGGGGGGCTCCGGCAGCCCCAGCATTTT. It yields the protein CASSFTTGGGLRQPQHF.